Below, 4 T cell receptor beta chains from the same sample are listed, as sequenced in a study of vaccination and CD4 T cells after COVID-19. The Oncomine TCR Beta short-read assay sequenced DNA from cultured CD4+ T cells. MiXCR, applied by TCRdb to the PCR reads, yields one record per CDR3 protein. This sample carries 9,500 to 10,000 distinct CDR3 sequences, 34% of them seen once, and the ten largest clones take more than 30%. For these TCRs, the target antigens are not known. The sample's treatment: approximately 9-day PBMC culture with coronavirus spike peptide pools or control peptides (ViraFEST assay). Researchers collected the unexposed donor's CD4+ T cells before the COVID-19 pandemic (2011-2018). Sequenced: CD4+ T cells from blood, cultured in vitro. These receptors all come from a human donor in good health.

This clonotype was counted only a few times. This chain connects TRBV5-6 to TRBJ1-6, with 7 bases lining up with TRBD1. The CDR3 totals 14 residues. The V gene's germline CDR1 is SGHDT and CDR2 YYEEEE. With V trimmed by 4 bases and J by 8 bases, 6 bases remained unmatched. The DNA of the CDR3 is TGTGCCAGCAGCGGTCCCGGGACAGATTCACCCCTCCACTTT. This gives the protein CASSGPGTDSPLHF.

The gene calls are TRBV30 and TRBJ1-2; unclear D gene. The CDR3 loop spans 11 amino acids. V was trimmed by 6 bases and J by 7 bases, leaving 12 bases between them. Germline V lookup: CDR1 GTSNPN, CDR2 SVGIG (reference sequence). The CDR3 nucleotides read TGTGCCTGTCGGGGTATACGTGGCTACACCTTC. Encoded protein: CACRGIRGYTF.

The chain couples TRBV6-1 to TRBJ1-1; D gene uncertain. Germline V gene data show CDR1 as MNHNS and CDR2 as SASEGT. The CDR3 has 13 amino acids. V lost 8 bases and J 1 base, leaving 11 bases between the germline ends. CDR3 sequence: CASGPPENTEAFF. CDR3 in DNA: TGTGCCAGCGGACCCCCGGAGAACACTGAAGCTTTCTTT.

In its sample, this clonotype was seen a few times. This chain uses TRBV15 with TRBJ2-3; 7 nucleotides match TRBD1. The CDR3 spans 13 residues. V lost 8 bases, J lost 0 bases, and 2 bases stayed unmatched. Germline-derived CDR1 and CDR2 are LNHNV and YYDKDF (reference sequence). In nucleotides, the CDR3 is TGTGCCACCGGGACAGCTAGCACAGATACGCAGTATTTT. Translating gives CATGTASTDTQYF.